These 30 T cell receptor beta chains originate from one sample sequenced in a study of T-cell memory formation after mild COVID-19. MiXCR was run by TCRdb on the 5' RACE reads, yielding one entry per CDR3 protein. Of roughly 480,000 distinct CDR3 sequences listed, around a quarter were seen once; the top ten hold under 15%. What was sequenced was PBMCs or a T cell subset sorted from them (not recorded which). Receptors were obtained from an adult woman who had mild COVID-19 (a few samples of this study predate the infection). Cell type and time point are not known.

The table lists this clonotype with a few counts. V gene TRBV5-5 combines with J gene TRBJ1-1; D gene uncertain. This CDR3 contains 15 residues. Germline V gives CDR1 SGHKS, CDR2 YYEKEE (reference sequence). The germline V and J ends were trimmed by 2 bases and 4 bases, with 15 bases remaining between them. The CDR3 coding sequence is TGTGCCAGCAGCTTCAAGTCGGCGGGCACCACTGAAGCTTTCTTT. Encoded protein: CASSFKSAGTTEAFF.

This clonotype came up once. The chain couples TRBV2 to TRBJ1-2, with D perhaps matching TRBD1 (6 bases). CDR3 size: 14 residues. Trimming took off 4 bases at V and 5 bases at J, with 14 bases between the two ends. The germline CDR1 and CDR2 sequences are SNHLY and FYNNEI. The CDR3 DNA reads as TGTGCCAGCAGTGTACAGGGAAGCCTATATGGCTACACCTTC. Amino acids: CASSVQGSLYGYTF. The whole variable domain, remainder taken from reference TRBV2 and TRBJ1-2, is EPEVTQTPSHQVTQMGQEVILRCVPISNHLYFYWYRQILGQKVEFLVSFYNNEISEKSEIFDDQFSVERPDGSNFTLKIRSTKLEDSAMYFCASSVQGSLYGYTFGSGTRLTVV.

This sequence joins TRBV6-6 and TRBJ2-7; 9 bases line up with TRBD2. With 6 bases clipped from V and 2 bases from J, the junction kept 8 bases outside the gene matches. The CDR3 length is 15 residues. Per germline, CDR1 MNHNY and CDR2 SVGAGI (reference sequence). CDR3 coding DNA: TGTGCCAGCAGGGAATTTAGCGGGAGTCCCTACGAGCAGTACTTC. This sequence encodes CASREFSGSPYEQYF.

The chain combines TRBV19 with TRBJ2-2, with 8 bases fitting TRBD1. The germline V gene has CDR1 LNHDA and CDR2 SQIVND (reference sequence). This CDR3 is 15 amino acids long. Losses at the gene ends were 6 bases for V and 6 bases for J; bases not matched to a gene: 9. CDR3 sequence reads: CASSPSDRDAGELFF. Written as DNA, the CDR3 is TGTGCCAGTAGCCCTTCGGACAGGGACGCCGGGGAGCTGTTTTTT.

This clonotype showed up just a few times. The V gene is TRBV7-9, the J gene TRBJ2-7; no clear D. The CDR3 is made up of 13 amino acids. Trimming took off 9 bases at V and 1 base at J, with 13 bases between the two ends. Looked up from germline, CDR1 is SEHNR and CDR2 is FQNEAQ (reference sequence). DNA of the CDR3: TGTGCCAGTGGACGGAGCAAATCCTACGAGCAGTACTTC. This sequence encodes CASGRSKSYEQYF. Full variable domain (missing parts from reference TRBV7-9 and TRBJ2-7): DTGVSQNPRHKITKRGQNVTFRCDPISEHNRLYWYRQTLGQGPEFLTYFQNEAQLEKSRLLSDRFSAERPKGSFSTLEIQRTEQGDSAMYLCASGRSKSYEQYFGPGTRLTVT.

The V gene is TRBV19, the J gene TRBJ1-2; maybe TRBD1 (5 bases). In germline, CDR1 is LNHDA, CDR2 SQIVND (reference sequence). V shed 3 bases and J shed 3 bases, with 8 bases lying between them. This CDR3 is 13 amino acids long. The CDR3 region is CASSITGDYGYTF. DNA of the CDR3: TGTGCCAGTAGTATTACGGGGGACTATGGCTACACCTTC.

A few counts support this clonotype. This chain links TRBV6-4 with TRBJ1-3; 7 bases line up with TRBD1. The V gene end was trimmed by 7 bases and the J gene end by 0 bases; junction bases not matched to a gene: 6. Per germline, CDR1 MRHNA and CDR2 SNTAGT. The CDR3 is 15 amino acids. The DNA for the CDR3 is TGTGCCAGCACAGGGGGACGGTCCTCTGGAAACACCATATATTTT. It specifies CASTGGRSSGNTIYF.

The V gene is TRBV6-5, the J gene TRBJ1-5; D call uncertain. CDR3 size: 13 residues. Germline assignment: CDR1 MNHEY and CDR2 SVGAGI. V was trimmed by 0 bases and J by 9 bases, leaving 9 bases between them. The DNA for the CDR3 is TGTGCCAGCAGTTACTCGAGGTTGGGGCCCCAGCATTTT. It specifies CASSYSRLGPQHF.

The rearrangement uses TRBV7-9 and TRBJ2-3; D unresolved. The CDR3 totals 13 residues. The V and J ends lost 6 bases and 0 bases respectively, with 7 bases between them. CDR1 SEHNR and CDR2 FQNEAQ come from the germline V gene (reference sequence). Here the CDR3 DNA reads TGTGCCAGCAGTCGTATTAGCACAGATACGCAGTATTTT. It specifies CASSRISTDTQYF.

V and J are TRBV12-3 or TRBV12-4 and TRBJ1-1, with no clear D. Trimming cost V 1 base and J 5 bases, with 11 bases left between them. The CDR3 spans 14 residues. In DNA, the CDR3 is TGTGCCAGCAGTTTAGGGACGACGGGAACTGAAGCTTTCTTT. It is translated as CASSLGTTGTEAFF.

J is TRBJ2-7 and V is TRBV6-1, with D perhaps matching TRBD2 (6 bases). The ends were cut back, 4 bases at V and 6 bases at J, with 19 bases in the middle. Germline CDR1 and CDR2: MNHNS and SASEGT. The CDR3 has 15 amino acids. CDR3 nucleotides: TGTGCCAGCAGTGGGGGTTCTGCGGGGAAAAGCGAGCAGTACTTC. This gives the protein CASSGGSAGKSEQYF.

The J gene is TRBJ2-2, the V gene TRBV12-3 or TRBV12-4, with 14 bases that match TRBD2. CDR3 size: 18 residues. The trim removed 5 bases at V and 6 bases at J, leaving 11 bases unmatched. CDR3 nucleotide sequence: TGTGCCAGCAGTCAGGGACTAGCGGGAGTTCGGTTTGCCGGGGAGCTGTTTTTT. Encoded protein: CASSQGLAGVRFAGELFF.

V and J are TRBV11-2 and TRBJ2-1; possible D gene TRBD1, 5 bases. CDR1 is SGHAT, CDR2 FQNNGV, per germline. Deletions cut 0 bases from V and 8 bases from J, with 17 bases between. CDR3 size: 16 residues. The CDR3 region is CASSLDVGRAPDEQFF. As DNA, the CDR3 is TGTGCCAGCAGCTTAGATGTTGGCAGGGCCCCCGATGAGCAGTTCTTC.

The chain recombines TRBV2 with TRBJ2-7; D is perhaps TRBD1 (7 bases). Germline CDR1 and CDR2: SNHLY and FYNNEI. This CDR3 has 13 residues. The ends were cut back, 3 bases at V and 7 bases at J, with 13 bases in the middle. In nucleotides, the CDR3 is TGTGCCAGCAGTGAGGGGGGACAGAGTGAGCAGTACTTC. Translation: CASSEGGQSEQYF.

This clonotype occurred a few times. CDR3 residues: CASSGGLADTQYF. In DNA form, the CDR3 reads TGTGCCAGCAGTGGGGGACTAGCGGATACGCAGTATTTT. V gene TRBV7-3 combines with J gene TRBJ2-3; 10 positions agree with TRBD2. The CDR3 totals 13 residues. V lost 6 bases and J lost 6; bases outside the gene matches: 3. Looked up from germline, CDR1 is SGHTA and CDR2 is FQGTGA.

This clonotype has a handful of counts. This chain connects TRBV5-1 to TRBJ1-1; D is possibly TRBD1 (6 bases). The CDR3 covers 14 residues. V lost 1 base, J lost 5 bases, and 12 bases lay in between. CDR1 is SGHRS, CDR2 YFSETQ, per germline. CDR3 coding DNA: TGCGCCAGCAGCTTGAGGGCAGGGGAAACTGAAGCTTTCTTT. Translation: CASSLRAGETEAFF. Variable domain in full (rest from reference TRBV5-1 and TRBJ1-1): KAGVTQTPRYLIKTRGQQVTLSCSPISGHRSVSWYQQTPGQGLQFLFEYFSETQRNKGNFPGRFSGRQFSNSRSEMNVSTLELGDSALYLCASSLRAGETEAFFGQGTRLTVV.

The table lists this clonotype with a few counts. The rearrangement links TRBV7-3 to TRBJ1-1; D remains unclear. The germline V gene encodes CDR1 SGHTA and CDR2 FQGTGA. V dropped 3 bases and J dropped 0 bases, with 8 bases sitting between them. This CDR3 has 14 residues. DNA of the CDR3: TGTGCCAGCAGCTTGCAGCAGATGAACACTGAAGCTTTCTTT. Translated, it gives CASSLQQMNTEAFF.

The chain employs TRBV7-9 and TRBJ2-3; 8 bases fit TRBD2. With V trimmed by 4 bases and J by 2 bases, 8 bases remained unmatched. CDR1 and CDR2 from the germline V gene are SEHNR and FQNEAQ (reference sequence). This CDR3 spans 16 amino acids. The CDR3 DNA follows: TGTGCCAGCAGCTCGGGACTAGGGGGGGACACAGATACGCAGTATTTT. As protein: CASSSGLGGDTDTQYF.

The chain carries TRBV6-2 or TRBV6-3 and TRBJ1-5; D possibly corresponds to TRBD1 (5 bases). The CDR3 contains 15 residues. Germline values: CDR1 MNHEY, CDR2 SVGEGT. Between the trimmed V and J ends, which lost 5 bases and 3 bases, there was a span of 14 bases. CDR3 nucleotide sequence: TGTGCCAGCAGTCCCCGACAGAGCCTCAATCAGCCCCAGCATTTT. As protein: CASSPRQSLNQPQHF.

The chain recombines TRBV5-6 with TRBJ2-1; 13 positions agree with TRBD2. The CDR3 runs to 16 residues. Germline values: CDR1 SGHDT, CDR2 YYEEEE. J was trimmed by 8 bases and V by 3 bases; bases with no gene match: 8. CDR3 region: CASSSVGLAGFYEQFF. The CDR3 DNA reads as TGTGCCAGCAGCTCAGTGGGACTAGCGGGATTTTATGAGCAGTTCTTC. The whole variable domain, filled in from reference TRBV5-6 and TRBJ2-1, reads DAGVTQSPTHLIKTRGQQVTLRCSPKSGHDTVSWYQQALGQGPQFIFQYYEEEERQRGNFPDRFSGHQFPNYSSELNVNALLLGDSALYLCASSSVGLAGFYEQFFGPGTRLTVL.

This chain's CDR3 is CASSPLTGRELFF. The CDR3 bases are TGTGCCAGCAGCCCGCTCACGGGCCGGGAGCTGTTTTTT. The chain has TRBV3-1 and TRBJ2-2, with unresolved D. Deletions cut 4 bases from V and 9 bases from J, with 12 bases between. The CDR3 runs to 13 residues. Germline V gene data show CDR1 as LGHDT and CDR2 as YNNKEL (reference sequence).

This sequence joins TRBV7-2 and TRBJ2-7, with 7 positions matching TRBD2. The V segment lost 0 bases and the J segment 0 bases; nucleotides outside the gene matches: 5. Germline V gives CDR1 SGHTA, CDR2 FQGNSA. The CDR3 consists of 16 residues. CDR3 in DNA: TGTGCCAGCAGCTTAGCGCTATGGGAGGGCTCCTACGAGCAGTACTTC. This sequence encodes CASSLALWEGSYEQYF.

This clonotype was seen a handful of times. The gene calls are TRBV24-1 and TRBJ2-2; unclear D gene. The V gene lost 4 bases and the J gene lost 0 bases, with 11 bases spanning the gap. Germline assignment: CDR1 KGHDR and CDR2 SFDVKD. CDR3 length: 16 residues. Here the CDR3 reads CATSDPSAANTGELFF. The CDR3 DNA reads TGTGCCACCAGTGACCCATCGGCCGCGAACACCGGGGAGCTGTTTTTT.

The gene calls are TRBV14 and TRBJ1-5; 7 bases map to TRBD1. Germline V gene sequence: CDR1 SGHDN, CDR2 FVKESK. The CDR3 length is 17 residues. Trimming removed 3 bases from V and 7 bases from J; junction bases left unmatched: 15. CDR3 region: CASSQGDGQGGVQPQHF. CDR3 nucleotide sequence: TGTGCCAGCAGCCAGGGGGATGGGCAGGGGGGAGTCCAGCCCCAGCATTTT.

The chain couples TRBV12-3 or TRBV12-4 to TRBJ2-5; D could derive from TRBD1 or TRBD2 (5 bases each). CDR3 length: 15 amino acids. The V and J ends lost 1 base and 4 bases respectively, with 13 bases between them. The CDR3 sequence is CASSLVQGRGETQYF. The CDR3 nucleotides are TGTGCCAGCAGTTTAGTGCAGGGCCGGGGAGAGACCCAGTACTTC.

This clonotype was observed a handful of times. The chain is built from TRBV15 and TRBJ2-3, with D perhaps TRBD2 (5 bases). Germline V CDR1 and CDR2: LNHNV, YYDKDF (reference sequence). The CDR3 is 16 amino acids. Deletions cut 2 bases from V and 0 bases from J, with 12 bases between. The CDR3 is CATSRTLEGSTDTQYF. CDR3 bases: TGTGCCACCAGCAGAACGCTTGAGGGTAGCACAGATACGCAGTATTTT.

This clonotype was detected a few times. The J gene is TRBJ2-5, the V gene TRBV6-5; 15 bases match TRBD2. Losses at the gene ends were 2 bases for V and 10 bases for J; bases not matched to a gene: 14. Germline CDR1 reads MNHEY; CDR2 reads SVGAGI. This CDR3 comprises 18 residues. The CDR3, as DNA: TGTGCCAGCAGTTACCTCGGACTAGCGGGGGGGGCCAATCCTCTCCAGTACTTC. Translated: CASSYLGLAGGANPLQYF.

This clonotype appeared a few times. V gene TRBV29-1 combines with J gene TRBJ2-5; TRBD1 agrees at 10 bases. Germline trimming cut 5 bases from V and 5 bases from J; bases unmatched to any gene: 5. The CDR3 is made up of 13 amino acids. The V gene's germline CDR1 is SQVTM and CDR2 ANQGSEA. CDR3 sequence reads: CSVLDRGHETQYF. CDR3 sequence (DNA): TGCAGCGTTCTCGACAGGGGGCATGAGACCCAGTACTTC. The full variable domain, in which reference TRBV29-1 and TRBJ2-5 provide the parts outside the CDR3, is SAVISQKPSRDICQRGTSLTIQCQVDSQVTMMFWYRQQPGQSLTLIATANQGSEATYESGFVIDKFPISRPNLTFSTLTVSNMSPEDSSIYLCSVLDRGHETQYFGPGTRLLVL.

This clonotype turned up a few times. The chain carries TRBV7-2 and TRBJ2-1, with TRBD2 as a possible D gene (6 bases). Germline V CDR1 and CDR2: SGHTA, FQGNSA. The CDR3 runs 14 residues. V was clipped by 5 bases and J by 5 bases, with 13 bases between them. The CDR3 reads CASSTSPWDNEQFF. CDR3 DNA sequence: TGTGCCAGCAGCACTAGCCCGTGGGACAATGAGCAGTTCTTC.

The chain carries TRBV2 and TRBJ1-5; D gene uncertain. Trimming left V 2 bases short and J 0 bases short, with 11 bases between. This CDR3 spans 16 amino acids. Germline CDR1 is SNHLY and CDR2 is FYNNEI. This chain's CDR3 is CASSEQKIYSNQPQHF. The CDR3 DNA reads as TGTGCCAGCAGTGAACAGAAAATTTATAGCAATCAGCCCCAGCATTTT.